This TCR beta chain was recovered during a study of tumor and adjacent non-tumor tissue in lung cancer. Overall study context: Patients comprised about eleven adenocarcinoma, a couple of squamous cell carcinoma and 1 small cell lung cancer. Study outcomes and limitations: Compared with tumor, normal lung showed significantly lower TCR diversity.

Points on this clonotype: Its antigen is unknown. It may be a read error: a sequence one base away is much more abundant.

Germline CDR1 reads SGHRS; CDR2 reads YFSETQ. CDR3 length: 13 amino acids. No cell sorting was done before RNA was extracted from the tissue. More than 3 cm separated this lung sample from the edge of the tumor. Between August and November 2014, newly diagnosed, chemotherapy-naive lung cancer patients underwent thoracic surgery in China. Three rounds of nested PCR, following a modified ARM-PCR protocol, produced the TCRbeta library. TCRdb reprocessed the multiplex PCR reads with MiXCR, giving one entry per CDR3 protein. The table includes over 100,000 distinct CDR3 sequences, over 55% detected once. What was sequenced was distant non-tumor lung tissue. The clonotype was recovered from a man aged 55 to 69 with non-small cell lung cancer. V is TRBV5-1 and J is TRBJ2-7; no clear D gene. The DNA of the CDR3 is TGCGCCACCAGCTTGGATGGGGACTACGAGCAGTACTTC. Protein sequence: CATSLDGDYEQYF. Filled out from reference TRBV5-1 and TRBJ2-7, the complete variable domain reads KAGVTQTPRYLIKTRGQQVTLSCSPISGHRSVSWYQQTPGQGLQFLFEYFSETQRNKGNFPGRFSGRQFSNSRSEMNVSTLELGDSALYLCATSLDGDYEQYFGPGTRLTVT.